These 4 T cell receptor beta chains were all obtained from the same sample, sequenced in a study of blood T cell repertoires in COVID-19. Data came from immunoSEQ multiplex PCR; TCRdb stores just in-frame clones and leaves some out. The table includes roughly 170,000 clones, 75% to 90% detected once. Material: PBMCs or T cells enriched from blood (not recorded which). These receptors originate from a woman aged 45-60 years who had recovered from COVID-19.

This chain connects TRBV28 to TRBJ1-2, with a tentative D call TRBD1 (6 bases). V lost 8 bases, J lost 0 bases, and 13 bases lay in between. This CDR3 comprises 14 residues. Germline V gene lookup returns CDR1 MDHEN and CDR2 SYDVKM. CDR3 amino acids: CASGEGQSNYGYTF. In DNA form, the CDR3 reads TGTGCCAGCGGTGAAGGACAGTCTAACTATGGCTACACCTTC.

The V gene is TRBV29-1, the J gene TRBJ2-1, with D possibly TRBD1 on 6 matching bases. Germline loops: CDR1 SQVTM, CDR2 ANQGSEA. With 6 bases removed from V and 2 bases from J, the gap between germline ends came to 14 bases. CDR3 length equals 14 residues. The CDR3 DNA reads TGCAGCGTCGACGCCGGGACAACCTACAATGAGCAGTTCTTC. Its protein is CSVDAGTTYNEQFF.

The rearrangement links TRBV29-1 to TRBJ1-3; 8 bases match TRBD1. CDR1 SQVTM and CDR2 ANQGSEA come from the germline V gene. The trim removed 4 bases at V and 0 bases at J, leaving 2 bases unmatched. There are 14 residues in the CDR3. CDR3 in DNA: TGCAGCGTTGGGACAGGGACCTCTGGAAACACCATATATTTT. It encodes CSVGTGTSGNTIYF.

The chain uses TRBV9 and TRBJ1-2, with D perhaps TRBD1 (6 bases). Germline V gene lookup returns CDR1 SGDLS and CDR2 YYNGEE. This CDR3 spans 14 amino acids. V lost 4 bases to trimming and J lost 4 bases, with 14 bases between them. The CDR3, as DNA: TGTGCCAGCAGCCCCCGGACAGACCTCTATGGCTACACCTTC. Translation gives CASSPRTDLYGYTF.